A single sample is the source of the 19 T cell receptor beta chains below, sequenced in a study of T cells in Graves' hyperthyroidism and ophthalmopathy. TCR beta CDR3 sequences were amplified from RNA transcripts. The primer set for the first-round RT-PCR of the TCR CDR3 was HTBI. TCRdb ran MiXCR on the multiplex PCR reads and lists one entry per CDR3 protein. Here the sample spans over 350,000 distinct CDR3 sequences, roughly 14% being singletons. The sequencing input was blood. The receptors come from a man between 18 and 35 years old with Graves' ophthalmopathy.

This clonotype was seen ten or more times. The chain recombines TRBV7-8 with TRBJ2-7, with D perhaps given as TRBD1 or TRBD2 (6 bases each). The CDR3 covers 15 residues. The germline V gene encodes CDR1 SGHVS and CDR2 FQNEAQ. The V end lost 5 bases, the J end lost 2 bases, and 16 bases lay between the germline ends. The DNA of the CDR3 is TGTGCCAGCAGCCTCCTAACGGGGGCCACCTACGAGCAGTACTTC. It is translated as CASSLLTGATYEQYF.

The CDR3 coding sequence is TGCAGTGCTAGAGAACCAGACAGGGAAGAGACCCAGTACTTC. It translates to CSAREPDREETQYF. The rearrangement links TRBV20-1 to TRBJ2-5; 7 bases align to TRBD1. Trimming cost V 0 bases and J 3 bases; bases outside gene matches: 4. The CDR3 spans 14 residues. From germline, CDR1 is DFQATT and CDR2 SNEGSKA (reference sequence).

Remarks on this clonotype: A read error may account for a junction end that differs from germline. The rearrangement links TRBV7-7 to TRBJ1-4, with 11 bases aligning to TRBD1. Germline V gene lookup returns CDR1 SSHAT and CDR2 FNYEAQ (reference sequence). The CDR3 totals 16 residues. The CDR3 DNA reads TGTGCTAGCAGCTTAGGACAGGGGGCGCTGGGTGAAAAACTGTTTTTT. This encodes CASSLGQGALGEKLFF.

This clonotype was observed a few times. The rearrangement joins TRBV7-6 to TRBJ1-4; D possibly corresponds to TRBD1 (5 bases). CDR1 SGHVS and CDR2 FNYEAQ come from the germline V gene. V was pared by 1 base and J by 7 bases, with 13 bases between. The CDR3 extends over 15 amino acids. The CDR3 loop reads CASSLEMGETEKLFF. The DNA for the CDR3 is TGTGCCAGCAGCTTAGAAATGGGGGAGACTGAAAAACTGTTTTTT.

This clonotype was counted ten times or more. The chain uses TRBV3-1 and TRBJ2-2; D unclear. Germline CDR1 and CDR2: LGHDT and YNNKEL (reference sequence). The CDR3 consists of 14 residues. Trimming removed 1 base from V and 4 bases from J, with 7 bases in between. CDR3 in amino acids: CASSQATVTGELFF. Here the CDR3 DNA reads TGTGCCAGCAGCCAAGCAACCGTCACCGGGGAGCTGTTTTTT.

This clonotype has only a few counts. The chain joins TRBV5-1 to TRBJ2-4, with D tentatively TRBD2 (6 bases). This CDR3 spans 15 amino acids. V was cut by 3 bases and J by 6 bases, with 16 bases left in between. The germline V gene has CDR1 SGHRS and CDR2 YFSETQ. In DNA, the CDR3 is TGCGCCAGCAGCTACTTCGAGTTGGGGGGAAACATTCAGTACTTC. Protein sequence: CASSYFELGGNIQYF.

The chain employs TRBV9 and TRBJ2-2; D is possibly TRBD1 or TRBD2 (5 bases each). CDR3 length: 14 residues. Germline V gives CDR1 SGDLS, CDR2 YYNGEE. Deletions cut 2 bases from V and 6 bases from J, with 11 bases between. CDR3 nucleotides: TGTGCCAGCAGCGTCAAAGTGGGGGCCGGGGAGCTGTTTTTT. Translation: CASSVKVGAGELFF.

This chain links TRBV9 with TRBJ2-1; 11 nucleotides line up with TRBD2. Unmatched junction bases numbered 5, after V lost 3 bases and J lost 3 bases. Germline V gene sequence: CDR1 SGDLS, CDR2 YYNGEE. The CDR3 runs 16 residues. CDR3: CASSGKLAGVYNEQFF. In DNA form, the CDR3 reads TGTGCCAGCAGCGGGAAACTAGCGGGAGTCTACAATGAGCAGTTCTTC.

The rearrangement joins TRBV27 to TRBJ2-1; 9 nucleotides agree with TRBD1. The CDR3 covers 20 residues. CDR1 is MNHEY, CDR2 SMNVEV, per germline (reference sequence). Trimming cost V 3 bases and J 0 bases; bases outside gene matches: 15. CDR3 region: CASSFGFTTGTGSSYNEQFF. The CDR3 bases are TGTGCCAGCAGTTTTGGGTTCACTACCGGGACAGGGAGCTCCTACAATGAGCAGTTCTTC.

This clonotype was seen at least ten times. The chain recombines TRBV5-1 with TRBJ2-5; D unresolved. Germline V gives CDR1 SGHRS, CDR2 YFSETQ. V was clipped by 0 bases and J by 3 bases, with 9 bases between them. CDR3 length: 14 residues. The CDR3 DNA reads as TGCGCCAGCAGCTTGGACCGATCCAAAGAGACCCAGTACTTC. This translates into CASSLDRSKETQYF.

A word on this clonotype: Germline and junction disagree at one end, which may indicate a read error. The chain recombines TRBV11-1 with TRBJ2-1; TRBD1 might be the D (5 bases). Germline CDR1 is SGHAT and CDR2 is FQDESV (reference sequence). The CDR3 consists of 15 residues. The CDR3 loop reads CASSLRTFGANEQFF. The CDR3 DNA reads as TGCGCCAGCAGCCTAAGGACCTTTGGGGCCAATGAGCAGTTCTTC.

This clonotype showed up many times. The rearrangement joins TRBV27 to TRBJ2-3; perhaps TRBD1 as D (6 bases). Germline values: CDR1 MNHEY, CDR2 SMNVEV (reference sequence). V was cut by 5 bases and J by 4 bases, with 13 bases left in between. This CDR3 contains 14 residues. The CDR3 loop reads CASSPNRVADTQYF. The CDR3 DNA is TGTGCCAGCAGTCCCAACAGGGTGGCAGATACGCAGTATTTT.

This clonotype was picked up many times. J is TRBJ2-1 and V is TRBV7-3, with 8 bases lining up with TRBD1. The CDR3 runs 14 residues. Losses at the gene ends were 5 bases for V and 8 bases for J; bases not matched to a gene: 8. Germline assignment: CDR1 SGHTA and CDR2 FQGTGA. DNA of the CDR3: TGTGCCAGCAGCCCCGGACAGGGCCTAGATGAGCAGTTCTTC. This translates into CASSPGQGLDEQFF.

At least ten counts were recorded for this clonotype. CDR3 sequence reads: CAWSVRGGNSPLHF. The CDR3, as DNA: TGTGCCTGGAGTGTGCGGGGTGGGAATTCACCCCTCCACTTT. The chain recombines TRBV30 with TRBJ1-6, with no clear D. Trimming took 0 bases from V and 7 from J, leaving 10 bases between them. CDR3 length: 14 residues. Per germline, CDR1 GTSNPN and CDR2 SVGIG (reference sequence).

This clonotype was recorded at least ten times. The chain recombines TRBV20-1 with TRBJ1-5; D is perhaps TRBD1 (6 bases). V dropped 2 bases and J dropped 2 bases, with 19 bases sitting between them. The CDR3 is made up of 17 amino acids. CDR1 DFQATT and CDR2 SNEGSKA come from the germline V gene (reference sequence). The CDR3 DNA reads TGCAGTGCTAGACACCCTGGACAGTCGCAGCGCAATCAGCCCCAGCATTTT. Residues: CSARHPGQSQRNQPQHF.

This clonotype was observed a handful of times. The chain carries TRBV12-3 or TRBV12-4 and TRBJ1-6; D is ambiguous. Trimming removed 6 bases at V and 7 bases at J, with 13 bases between. This CDR3 has 14 residues. In nucleotides, the CDR3 is TGTGCCAGCAGGTCGACGGCGGGAAATTCACCCCTCCACTTT. Translation: CASRSTAGNSPLHF.

This clonotype was seen many times. V is TRBV12-3 or TRBV12-4 and J is TRBJ1-5, with 9 bases that match TRBD1. The CDR3 runs to 16 residues. V was pared by 4 bases and J by 5 bases, with 9 bases of the junction left unmatched. CDR3 residues: CASSSGTGTIHQPQHF. DNA of the CDR3: TGTGCCAGCAGTTCCGGGACAGGGACTATCCATCAGCCCCAGCATTTT.

V is TRBV20-1 and J is TRBJ1-4; maybe TRBD1 (6 bases). The germline V gene has CDR1 DFQATT and CDR2 SNEGSKA (reference sequence). Trimming removed 5 bases from V and 10 bases from J, with 23 bases in between. The CDR3 consists of 15 residues. The CDR3 here is CSAAEGGQTHGKLFF. CDR3 nucleotides: TGCAGTGCTGCGGAGGGTGGACAGACCCATGGAAAACTGTTTTTT.

The gene calls are TRBV6-2 or TRBV6-3 and TRBJ2-1; the match to TRBD2 covers 13 bases. Germline CDR1 is MNHEY and CDR2 is SVGEGT. The CDR3 spans 15 residues. The V segment lost 7 bases and the J segment 8 bases; nucleotides outside the gene matches: 8. CDR3 loop: CASNRTSGSPYEQFF. The CDR3 DNA reads as TGTGCCAGCAATCGGACTAGCGGGAGTCCCTATGAGCAGTTCTTC.